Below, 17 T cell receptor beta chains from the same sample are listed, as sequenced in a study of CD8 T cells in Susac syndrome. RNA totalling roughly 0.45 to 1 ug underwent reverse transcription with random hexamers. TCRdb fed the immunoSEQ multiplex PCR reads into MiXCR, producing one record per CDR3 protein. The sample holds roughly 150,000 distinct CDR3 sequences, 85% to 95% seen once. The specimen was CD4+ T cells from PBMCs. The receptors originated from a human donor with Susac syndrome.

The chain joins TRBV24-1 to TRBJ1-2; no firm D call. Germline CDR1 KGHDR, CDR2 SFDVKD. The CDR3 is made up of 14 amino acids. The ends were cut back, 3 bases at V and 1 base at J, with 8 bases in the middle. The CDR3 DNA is TGTGCCACCAGTGATCAGAGGATTAACTATGGCTACACCTTC. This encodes CATSDQRINYGYTF.

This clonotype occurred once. The CDR3 region is CASRGQTVDYEQYF. The DNA for the CDR3 is TGTGCCAGCAGAGGTCAGACTGTCGACTACGAGCAGTACTTC. The V gene is TRBV25-1, the J gene TRBJ2-7, with no clear D. Trimming shortened V by 6 bases and J by 3 bases, and 15 bases separated the two germline ends. Germline CDR1 reads MGHDK; CDR2 reads SYGVNS. The CDR3 is 14 amino acids.

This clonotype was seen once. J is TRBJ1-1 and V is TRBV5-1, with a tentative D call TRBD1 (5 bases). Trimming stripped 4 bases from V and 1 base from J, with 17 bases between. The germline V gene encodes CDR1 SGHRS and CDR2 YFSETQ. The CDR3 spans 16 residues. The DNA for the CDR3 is TGCGCCAGCAGCGCGAGAGAGGGGCAAGGGAACACTGAAGCTTTCTTT. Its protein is CASSAREGQGNTEAFF.

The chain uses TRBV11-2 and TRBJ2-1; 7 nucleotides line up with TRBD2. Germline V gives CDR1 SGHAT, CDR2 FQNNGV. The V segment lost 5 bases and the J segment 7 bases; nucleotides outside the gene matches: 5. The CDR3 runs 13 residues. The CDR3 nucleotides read TGTGCCAGCAGCCTCGGACTAGTTAATGAGCAGTTCTTC. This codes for CASSLGLVNEQFF.

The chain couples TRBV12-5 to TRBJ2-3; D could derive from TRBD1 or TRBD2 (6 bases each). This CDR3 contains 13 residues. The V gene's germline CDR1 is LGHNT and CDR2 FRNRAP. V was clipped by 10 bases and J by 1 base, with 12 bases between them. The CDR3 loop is CATGGPGTDTQYF. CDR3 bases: TGTGCTACCGGGGGCCCAGGCACAGATACGCAGTATTTT.

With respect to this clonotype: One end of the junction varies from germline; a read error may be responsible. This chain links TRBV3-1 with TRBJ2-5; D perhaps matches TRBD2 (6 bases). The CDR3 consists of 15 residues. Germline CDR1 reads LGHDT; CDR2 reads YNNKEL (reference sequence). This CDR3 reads CASTQGGSGQETQYF. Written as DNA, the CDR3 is TGTGCCAGCACCCAAGGAGGTAGCGGACAAGAGACCCAGTACTTC.

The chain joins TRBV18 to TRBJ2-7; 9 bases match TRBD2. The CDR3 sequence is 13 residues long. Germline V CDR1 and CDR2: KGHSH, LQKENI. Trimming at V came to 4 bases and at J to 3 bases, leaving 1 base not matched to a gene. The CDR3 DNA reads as TGTGCCAGCTCACGAGCGGGGGGCTACGAGCAGTACTTC. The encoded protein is CASSRAGGYEQYF.

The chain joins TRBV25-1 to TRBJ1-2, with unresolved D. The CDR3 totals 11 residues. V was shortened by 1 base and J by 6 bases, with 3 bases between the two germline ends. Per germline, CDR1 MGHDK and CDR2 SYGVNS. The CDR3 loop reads CASSEWDGYTF. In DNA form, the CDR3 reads TGTGCCAGCAGTGAATGGGATGGCTACACCTTC.

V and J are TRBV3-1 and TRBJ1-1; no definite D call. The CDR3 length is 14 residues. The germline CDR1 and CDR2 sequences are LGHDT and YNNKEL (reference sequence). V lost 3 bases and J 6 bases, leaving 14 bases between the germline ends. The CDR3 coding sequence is TGTGCCAGCAGCCACTTCACCAGAGAAGCTGAAGCTTTCTTT. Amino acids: CASSHFTREAEAFF.

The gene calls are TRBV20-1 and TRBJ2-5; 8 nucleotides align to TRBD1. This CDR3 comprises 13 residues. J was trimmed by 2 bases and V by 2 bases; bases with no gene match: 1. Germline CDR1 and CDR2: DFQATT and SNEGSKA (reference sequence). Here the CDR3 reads CSARYRGQETQYF. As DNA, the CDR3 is TGCAGTGCTAGATACAGGGGGCAAGAGACCCAGTACTTC.

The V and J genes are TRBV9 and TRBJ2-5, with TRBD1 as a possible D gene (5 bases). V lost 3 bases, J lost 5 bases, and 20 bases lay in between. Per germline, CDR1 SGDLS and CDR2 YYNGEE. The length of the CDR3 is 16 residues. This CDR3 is CASSEFPGPQGETQYF. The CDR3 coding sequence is TGTGCCAGCAGCGAGTTTCCCGGGCCCCAGGGCGAGACCCAGTACTTC.

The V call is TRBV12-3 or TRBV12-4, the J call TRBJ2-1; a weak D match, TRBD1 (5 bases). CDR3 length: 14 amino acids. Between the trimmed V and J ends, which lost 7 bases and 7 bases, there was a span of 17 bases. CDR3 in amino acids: CASTIGLPGNEQFF. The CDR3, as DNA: TGTGCCAGCACCATCGGGCTCCCAGGGAATGAGCAGTTCTTC.

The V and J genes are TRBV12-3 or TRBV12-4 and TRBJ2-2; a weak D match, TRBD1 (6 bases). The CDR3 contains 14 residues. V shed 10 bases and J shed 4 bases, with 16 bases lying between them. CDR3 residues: CAISRGQVTGELFF. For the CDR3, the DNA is TGTGCCATTTCCCGGGGACAAGTCACCGGGGAGCTGTTTTTT.

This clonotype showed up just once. CDR3 DNA sequence: TGCAGCGTAGCGTCGGGGCTCGTCTACGAGCAGTACTTC. Encoded protein: CSVASGLVYEQYF. The J gene is TRBJ2-7, the V gene TRBV20-1; TRBD1 or TRBD2 may be the D gene (5 bases each). Germline V gene sequence: CDR1 DFQATT, CDR2 SNEGSKA (reference sequence). The CDR3 contains 13 residues.

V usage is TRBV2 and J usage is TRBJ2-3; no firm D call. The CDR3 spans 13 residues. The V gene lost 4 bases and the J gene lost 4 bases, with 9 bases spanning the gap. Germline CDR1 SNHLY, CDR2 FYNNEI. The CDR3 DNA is TGTGCCAGCAGTGTCCCCCTCTCAGATACGCAGTATTTT. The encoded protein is CASSVPLSDTQYF.

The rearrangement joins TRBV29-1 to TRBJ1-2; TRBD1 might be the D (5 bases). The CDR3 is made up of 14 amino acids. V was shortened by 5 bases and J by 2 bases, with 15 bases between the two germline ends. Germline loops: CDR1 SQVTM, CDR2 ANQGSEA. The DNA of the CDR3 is TGCAGCGTTAGACATGGACAAGGCAACTATGGCTACACCTTC. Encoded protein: CSVRHGQGNYGYTF.

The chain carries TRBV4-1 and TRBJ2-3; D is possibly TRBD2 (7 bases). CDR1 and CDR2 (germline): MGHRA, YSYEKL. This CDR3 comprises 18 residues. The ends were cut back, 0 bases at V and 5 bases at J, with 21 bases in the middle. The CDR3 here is CASSQDASGGGHGDTQYF. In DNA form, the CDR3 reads TGCGCCAGCAGCCAAGATGCCTCTGGGGGGGGCCATGGAGATACGCAGTATTTT.